One sample yielded the 25 T cell receptor beta chains listed below, sequenced in a study of T cells in women clearing cervical HPV infection. Here immunoSEQ multiplex PCR was the method, and the copy in TCRdb shows in-frame clones only, minus some. Its listing shows over 15,000 clones. Sequenced sample: blood buffy coat. The source is a woman aged 18-69 years with a cervical HPV16 infection that either progressed to CIN3+ or cleared (not recorded which).

This clone is classed as medium-sized by frequency. The observed sequence ends 3 residues before the CDR3 terminus, with the missing tail filled in from the germline J gene. The chain links TRBV7-2 to TRBJ2-5; no definite D call. Looked up from germline, CDR1 is SGHTA and CDR2 is FQGNSA. The CDR3 length is 14 residues. Trimming shortened V by 1 base and J by 3 bases, and 9 bases separated the two germline ends. CDR3 DNA, as far as it was read: TGTGCCAGCAGCTTAGTAGCTTCCAAAGAGACC. The encoded protein is CASSLVASKET. In full, the CDR3 is CASSLVASKETQYF. Variable domain in full (rest from reference TRBV7-2 and TRBJ2-5): GAGVSQSPSNKVTEKGKDVELRCDPISGHTALYWYRQSLGQGLEFLIYFQGNSAPDKSGLPSDRFSAERTGGSVSTLTIQRTQQEDSAVYLCASSLVASKETQYFGPGTRLLVL.

As concerns this clone: The read falls 3 residues short of the CDR3 end, and the missing part is taken from the germline J gene. The chain combines TRBV5-4 with TRBJ2-3, with 10 positions matching TRBD2. The CDR3 contains 16 residues. V was clipped by 1 base and J by 5 bases; unmatched bases: 7. Germline V CDR1 and CDR2: SGHNT, YYREEE (reference sequence). CDR3 DNA (partial): TGTGCCAGCAGCTTGTTACAGCGGGGGGGGTTAGATACG. Protein sequence: CASSLLQRGGLDT. The whole CDR3 is CASSLLQRGGLDTQYF.

This clone counts as medium-sized by frequency. The read terminates 3 residues before the CDR3 end, so the remaining end is supplied by the germline J gene. This chain joins TRBV6-2 or TRBV6-3 and TRBJ2-5; D unresolved. CDR1 MNHEY and CDR2 SVGEGT come from the germline V gene. The ends were cut back, 9 bases at V and 2 bases at J, with 13 bases in the middle. The CDR3 totals 13 residues. CDR3 residues: CASKLHEQETQYF. Incomplete CDR3 DNA: TGTGCCAGTAAGTTACACGAGCAAGAGACC.

Concerning this clone itself: Coverage ceases 3 residues before the CDR3 finishes, and the germline J gene fills in the end. The chain combines TRBV14 with TRBJ2-5; D may be TRBD1 (6 bases). CDR1 and CDR2 (germline): SGHDN, FVKESK. The V and J ends lost 0 bases and 2 bases respectively, with 16 bases between them. The CDR3 contains 17 residues. The CDR3 bases that were read are TGTGCCAGCAGCCAAGATCGGGGTTGGACAGCTCAAGAGACC. Amino acid sequence: CASSQDRGWTAQET. The complete CDR3 protein is CASSQDRGWTAQETQYF.

Of note for this clone: Read coverage stops 3 residues before the CDR3 terminus; the germline J gene supplies the remainder. The rearrangement links TRBV5-1 to TRBJ2-5; tentatively, D is TRBD1 (6 bases). The CDR3 has 14 amino acids. Germline values: CDR1 SGHRS, CDR2 YFSETQ. V was trimmed by 0 bases and J by 1 base, leaving 7 bases between them. The CDR3 bases that were read are TGCGCCAGCAGCTTGGGACAGGTCCAAGAGACC. This sequence encodes CASSLGQVQET. The CDR3 in its entirety is CASSLGQVQETQYF.

Details on this clone: The sequence runs out 3 residues before the end of the CDR3; the remainder is reconstructed from the germline J gene. V is TRBV18 and J is TRBJ2-3; 12 bases are shared with TRBD1. The CDR3 consists of 15 residues. J lost 7 bases, V lost 4 bases, and 6 bases had no gene match. Germline V gene sequence: CDR1 KGHSH, CDR2 LQKENI. The covered CDR3 bases are TGTGCCAGCTCACAGGGACAGGGGGCACCCAATACG. Residues: CASSQGQGAPNT. The full CDR3 reads CASSQGQGAPNTQYF.

Points on this clone: Sequencing ends 3 residues short of the CDR3 end; the germline J gene provides the rest. The V and J genes are TRBV7-6 and TRBJ2-5; 7 bases are a match to TRBD1. CDR1 is SGHVS, CDR2 FNYEAQ, per germline. V gave up 4 bases and J gave up 0 bases; unmatched junction bases: 5. The CDR3 has 15 amino acids. Partial CDR3 DNA: TGTGCCAGCAGCTATACAGGGGACAACCAAGAGACC. Translated, it gives CASSYTGDNQET. The whole CDR3 region reads CASSYTGDNQETQYF.

In the case of this clone: The read ends 3 residues early relative to the CDR3; the germline J gene fills the gap. The same CDR3 arises from other DNA sequences in this sample as well. The chain links TRBV19 to TRBJ1-5; 8 bases fit TRBD1. CDR3 length: 15 amino acids. In germline, CDR1 is LNHDA, CDR2 SQIVND (reference sequence). V was pared by 3 bases and J by 6 bases, with 7 bases of the junction left unmatched. This CDR3 reads CASSISGGPGQPQHF. CDR3 DNA, as far as it was read: TGTGCCAGTAGTATCTCAGGGGGCCCCGGTCAGCCC.

In the case of this clone: The DNA ends 3 residues before the CDR3 does, and the rest of the CDR3 is filled in from the germline J gene. The chain couples TRBV10-1 to TRBJ2-2; maybe TRBD1 (5 bases). Germline assignment: CDR1 WNHNN and CDR2 SYGVQD (reference sequence). The V end was cut by 0 bases, the J end by 3 bases, with 14 bases between. This CDR3 has 17 residues. The CDR3 bases that were read are TGCGCCAGCAGTGAGTCCCTCAAAGGGGCGTACACCGGGGAG. Amino acid sequence: CASSESLKGAYTGE. The whole CDR3 region reads CASSESLKGAYTGELFF.

To note about this clone: The CDR3 end falls 3 residues outside the read, so it is completed with the germline J gene. The chain links TRBV12-3 or TRBV12-4 to TRBJ2-7; 10 bases match TRBD2. V shed 0 bases, J shed 6 bases, and the junction held 5 bases outside the gene matches. The CDR3 totals 15 residues. The CDR3 sequence is CASSLAPLAGSEQYF. Partial CDR3 DNA: TGTGCCAGCAGTTTAGCGCCACTAGCGGGGTCCGAG.

Of note for this clone: Sequencing ends 3 residues short of the CDR3 end; the germline J gene provides the rest. The V call is TRBV19, the J call TRBJ2-4, with a tentative D call TRBD1 (6 bases). Germline V lookup: CDR1 LNHDA, CDR2 SQIVND (reference sequence). The V end was cut by 5 bases, the J end by 6 bases, with 17 bases between. This CDR3 has 15 residues. CDR3 protein: CASSSPTWGRNIQYF. CDR3 DNA, as far as it was read: TGTGCCAGTAGTTCACCTACCTGGGGGCGAAACATT.

Concerning this clone itself: The read finishes 3 residues shy of the CDR3 end, and the germline J gene is used to complete it. The V call is TRBV28, the J call TRBJ2-1; 10 positions match TRBD1. This CDR3 spans 14 amino acids. CDR1 is MDHEN, CDR2 SYDVKM, per germline. Losses at the gene ends were 4 bases for V and 9 bases for J; bases not matched to a gene: 6. Partial CDR3 DNA: TGTGCCAGCAGTTGGACAGGGGGAGGTGGTGAG. It is translated as CASSWTGGGGE. The complete CDR3 reads CASSWTGGGGEQFF.

The CDR3 protein is CASSLGNRDGEKLFF. The sequenced CDR3 bases are TGCGCCAGCAGCTTGGGTAACAGGGACGGTGAAAAA. The gene calls are TRBV5-1 and TRBJ1-4, with D possibly matching TRBD1 (6 bases). The read terminates 3 residues before the CDR3 end, so the remaining end is supplied by the germline J gene. The CDR3 sequence is 15 residues long. V lost 0 bases to trimming and J lost 7 bases, with 13 bases between them. CDR1 and CDR2 from the germline V gene are SGHRS and YFSETQ.

A note on this clone: The read gets to within 3 residues of the CDR3 end, and the germline J gene fills in the rest. The chain links TRBV29-1 to TRBJ2-1, with 9 positions matching TRBD2. V lost 7 bases and J lost 1; bases outside the gene matches: 5. CDR1 is SQVTM, CDR2 ANQGSEA, per germline. The CDR3 sequence is 14 residues long. The DNA read from the CDR3 is TGCAGCGCCGCGCGGGGGGGGTCCTACAATGAG. Protein: CSAARGGSYNE. Given in full, the CDR3 is CSAARGGSYNEQFF.

As for this clone: The CDR3 is cut off 3 residues early in the read; its end comes from the germline J gene. The rearrangement joins TRBV29-1 to TRBJ1-2; 7 bases map to TRBD1. The length of the CDR3 is 14 residues. The germline V gene encodes CDR1 SQVTM and CDR2 ANQGSEA. The J segment lost 6 bases and the V segment lost 3 bases, leaving 10 bases of the junction unmatched. The DNA read from the CDR3 is TGCAGCGTTGACCCTTCGACAGGGTGGGATGGC. It codes for CSVDPSTGWDG. In full, the CDR3 is CSVDPSTGWDGYTF.

Regarding this clone: The read terminates 3 residues before the CDR3 end, so the remaining end is supplied by the germline J gene. The chain combines TRBV19 with TRBJ2-7; 7 bases agree with TRBD1. Germline CDR1 reads LNHDA; CDR2 reads SQIVND (reference sequence). J lost 3 bases, V lost 4 bases, and 9 bases had no gene match. The CDR3 is 15 amino acids. The part of the CDR3 DNA that was read is TGTGCCAGTAGTAAAGCGACAGGGTGGGTCTACGAG. Translating it yields CASSKATGWVYE. The CDR3 as a whole reads CASSKATGWVYEQYF.

About this clone itself: The read terminates 3 residues ahead of where the CDR3 ends, so the germline J gene completes it. V gene TRBV12-3 or TRBV12-4 combines with J gene TRBJ2-3, with 11 nucleotides matching TRBD2. CDR3 length: 16 amino acids. With V trimmed by 5 bases and J by 4 bases, 8 bases remained unmatched. The CDR3 DNA, read in part, is TGTGCCAGCAGTATTTTTAGCGGGGGGGCAGCAGATACG. This translates into CASSIFSGGAADT. The entire CDR3 protein reads CASSIFSGGAADTQYF.

With respect to this clone: The read gets to within 3 residues of the CDR3 end, and the germline J gene fills in the rest. This chain joins TRBV5-4 and TRBJ1-5; tentatively, D is TRBD1 (6 bases). V lost 0 bases, J lost 6 bases, and 13 bases lay in between. Germline V lookup: CDR1 SGHNT, CDR2 YYREEE (reference sequence). This CDR3 contains 15 residues. The CDR3 bases that were read are TGTGCCAGCAGCTTGGGACCAGGGGATGGTCAGCCC. Encoded protein: CASSLGPGDGQP. The CDR3 as a whole reads CASSLGPGDGQPQHF.

In regard to this clone: The CDR3 end lies 3 residues beyond the end of the read and is filled in from the germline J gene. J is TRBJ2-7 and V is TRBV2; 8 bases are a match to TRBD1. Germline V gene data show CDR1 as SNHLY and CDR2 as FYNNEI. V lost 6 bases, J lost 0 bases, and 16 bases stayed unmatched. There are 18 residues in the CDR3. The part of the CDR3 DNA that was read is TGTGCCAGCAGCCGATTTGGACAGGGTCTACCCTCCTCCTACGAG. As protein: CASSRFGQGLPSSYE. The CDR3 in full is CASSRFGQGLPSSYEQYF.

As regards this clone: From the germline J gene comes the end of the CDR3, since the read stops 3 residues before it. The J gene is TRBJ2-7, the V gene TRBV28; the match to TRBD1 covers 7 bases. CDR1 is MDHEN and CDR2 is SYDVKM in the germline V gene. J was trimmed by 3 bases and V by 8 bases; bases with no gene match: 7. This CDR3 contains 13 residues. The chain's CDR3 is CASGRTGGYEQYF. The covered CDR3 bases are TGTGCCAGCGGACGGACAGGAGGCTACGAG.

Of note for this clone: The CDR3 goes on 3 residues after the read ends, and that part is filled in from the germline J gene. The gene calls are TRBV6-1 and TRBJ2-7; no definite D call. This CDR3 has 16 residues. V lost 2 bases and J 5 bases, leaving 19 bases between the germline ends. CDR1 and CDR2 (germline): MNHNS, SASEGT. The CDR3 sequence: CASSETAPIVAHEQYF. The sequenced CDR3 bases are TGTGCCAGCAGTGAAACAGCCCCCATAGTGGCCCACGAG.

A word on this clone: The read comes to an end 3 residues before the CDR3 does, leaving the germline J gene to fill in the end. This chain links TRBV5-1 with TRBJ1-1; TRBD1 matches 10 bases. From germline, CDR1 is SGHRS and CDR2 YFSETQ. The CDR3 totals 14 residues. The CDR3 bases that were read are TGCGCCAGCAGCTCAGACAGGGGGCATGTGGGA. This sequence encodes CASSSDRGHVG. From start to end, the CDR3 is CASSSDRGHVGAFF.

A note on this clone: The read ends 3 residues before the CDR3 terminus; that terminus is restored from the germline J gene. The gene calls are TRBV11-2 and TRBJ1-6; 10 bases align to TRBD1. V was pared by 1 base and J by 10 bases, with 1 base of the junction left unmatched. From germline, CDR1 is SGHAT and CDR2 FQNNGV. The CDR3 is 14 amino acids. The sequenced CDR3 bases are TGTGCCAGCAGCTTAGGACAGGGGGCCTCACCC. Protein: CASSLGQGASP. From start to end, the CDR3 is CASSLGQGASPLHF.

Note on this clone: The read ends 3 residues early relative to the CDR3; the germline J gene fills the gap. This chain connects TRBV2 to TRBJ2-7; possibly TRBD1 for D (6 bases). Germline CDR1 SNHLY, CDR2 FYNNEI. Trimming removed 6 bases at V and 3 bases at J, with 9 bases between. This CDR3 has 12 residues. The CDR3 DNA, read in part, is TGTGCCAGCAGAGGACAGAACTACGAG. It yields the protein CASRGQNYE. The CDR3 reads in full as CASRGQNYEQYF.

About this clone: The observed sequence ends 3 residues before the CDR3 terminus, with the missing tail filled in from the germline J gene. This rearrangement joins TRBV29-1 to TRBJ1-2; D perhaps matches TRBD1 (5 bases). CDR1 is SQVTM, CDR2 ANQGSEA, per germline. Trimming stripped 4 bases from V and 0 bases from J, with 12 bases between. The CDR3 is 14 residues long. The chain's CDR3 is CSVGRGRTNYGYTF. The CDR3 bases that were read are TGCAGCGTTGGGCGGGGCAGGACTAACTATGGC.